This T cell receptor beta chain was observed in a study of blood T cells in healthy people across ages. Comments on this clonotype: What it binds is unknown.

V lost 5 bases and J lost 9, with 11 bases in between. CDR1 KGHSH and CDR2 LQKENI come from the germline V gene. The length of the CDR3 is 12 residues. General observations from the study: TCR beta diversity, measured per million T cells, fell in a roughly linear way with age. Possibly, changes in expanded clonotypes were confounded because donor CMV status was unknown.

Alongside a J-beta primer mix, a sample-barcoded 5' primer served in a second PCR lasting 7 to 11 cycles. Every cDNA molecule bore a tag from a template-switch adaptor containing 12 random nucleotides. MiXCR, run by TCRdb on the 5' RACE reads, gives a single entry per CDR3 protein. The table records about 780,000 distinct CDR3 sequences, about half of them present only once. This rearrangement joins TRBV18 to TRBJ1-5; D gene unclear. The TCR comes from a man older than 75 in good health. Sequencing was done on a sample of blood. The CDR3 DNA follows: TGTGCCAGCTCATCCATTACCGGGCCCCAGCATTTT. It yields the protein CASSSITGPQHF.